Each of the 5 T cell receptor beta chains below was sequenced from the same sample in a study of blood T cell repertoires in COVID-19 (dated by TCRdb to 2020 to 2021). Library generation was performed with the immunoSEQ multiplex PCR assay. TCRdb holds this immuneACCESS table with in-frame rearrangements only. Some clones are missing; in checked studies, unresolved V genes explain under half, and the rest has no known cause. A total of roughly 100,000 clones appear in this sample, around 75% of them only once. In total, the top ten clones hold approximately 0.9% of the sample. The sample taken for sequencing was peripheral blood. These receptors were taken from a human donor with acute or convalescent COVID-19. The donor label of this sample is uncertain.

In this sample, this clone turned up a few times. The chain has TRBV28 and TRBJ2-5, with a weak D call TRBD2 (7 bases). CDR3 length equals 14 residues. Germline V gene lookup returns CDR1 MDHEN and CDR2 SYDVKM. Trimming stripped 8 bases from V and 6 bases from J, with 19 bases between. In DNA, the CDR3 is TGTGCCAGCTCTGGGGGGGGCCGGGTGAAGACCCAGTACTTC. Translating it yields CASSGGGRVKTQYF.

This rearrangement joins TRBV11-3 to TRBJ2-7, with 8 bases identical to TRBD1. The CDR3 covers 15 residues. CDR1 is SGHNT and CDR2 is YENEEA in the germline V gene. V lost 6 bases, J lost 2 bases, and 9 bases stayed unmatched. The CDR3 region has the DNA TGTGCCAGCAGTTCCGGACAGGGAAGGCCCTACGAGCAGTACGTC. It codes for CASSSGQGRPYEQYV.

CDR3 nucleotide sequence: TGCGCCAGCAGGTCGGGACAGGGTTACACTGAAGCTTTCTTT. Encoded protein: CASRSGQGYTEAFF. The chain couples TRBV5-1 to TRBJ1-1; 9 bases map to TRBD1. V dropped 5 bases and J dropped 3; count of bases not matched to a gene: 5. Germline V CDR1 and CDR2: SGHRS, YFSETQ. The CDR3 loop spans 14 amino acids.

The chain couples TRBV7-9 to TRBJ1-1; D unclear. The CDR3 runs 15 residues. Germline-derived CDR1 and CDR2 are SEHNR and FQNEAQ (reference sequence). The germline V and J ends were trimmed by 4 bases and 3 bases, with 15 bases remaining between them. CDR3 nucleotides: TGTGCCAGCAGCTCGGGTCGTGGGTGGGACACTGAAGCTTTCTTT. This translates into CASSSGRGWDTEAFF.

This clone was seen once. The gene calls are TRBV28 and TRBJ2-7, with D possibly matching TRBD2 (5 bases). CDR1 MDHEN and CDR2 SYDVKM come from the germline V gene. V shed 3 bases and J shed 1 base, with 10 bases lying between them. The length of the CDR3 is 14 residues. The CDR3 nucleotides read TGTGCCAGCAGTTTGTTTCGGGGTTCCTACGAGCAGTACGTC. This sequence encodes CASSLFRGSYEQYV.